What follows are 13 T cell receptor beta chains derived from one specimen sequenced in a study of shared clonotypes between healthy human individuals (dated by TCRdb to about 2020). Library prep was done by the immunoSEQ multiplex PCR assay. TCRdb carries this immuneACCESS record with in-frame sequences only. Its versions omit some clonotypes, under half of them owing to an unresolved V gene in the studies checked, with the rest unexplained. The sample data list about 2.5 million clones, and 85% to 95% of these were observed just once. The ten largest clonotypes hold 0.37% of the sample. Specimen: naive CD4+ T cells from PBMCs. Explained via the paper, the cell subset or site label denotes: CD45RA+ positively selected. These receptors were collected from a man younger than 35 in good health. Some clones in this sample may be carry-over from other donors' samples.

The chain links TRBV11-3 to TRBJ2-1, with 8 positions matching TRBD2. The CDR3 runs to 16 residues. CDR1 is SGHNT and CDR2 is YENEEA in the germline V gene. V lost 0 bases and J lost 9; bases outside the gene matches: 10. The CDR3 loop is CASSLDGTRNGAEQFF. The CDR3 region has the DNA TGTGCCAGCAGCTTAGATGGGACTAGGAATGGGGCTGAGCAGTTCTTC.

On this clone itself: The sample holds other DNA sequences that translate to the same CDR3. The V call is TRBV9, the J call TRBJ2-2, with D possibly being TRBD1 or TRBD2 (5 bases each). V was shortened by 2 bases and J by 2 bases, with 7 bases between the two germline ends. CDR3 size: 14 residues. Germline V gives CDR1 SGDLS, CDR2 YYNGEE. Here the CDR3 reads CASSVGRNTGELFF. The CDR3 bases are TGTGCCAGCAGCGTGGGACGTAACACCGGGGAGCTGTTTTTT.

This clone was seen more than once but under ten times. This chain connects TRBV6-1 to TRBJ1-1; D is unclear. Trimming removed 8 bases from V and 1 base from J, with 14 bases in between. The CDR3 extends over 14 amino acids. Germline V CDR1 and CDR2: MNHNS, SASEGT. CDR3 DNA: TGTGCCAGCGGATACTATCACGGGAACACTGAAGCTTTCTTT. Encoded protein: CASGYYHGNTEAFF.

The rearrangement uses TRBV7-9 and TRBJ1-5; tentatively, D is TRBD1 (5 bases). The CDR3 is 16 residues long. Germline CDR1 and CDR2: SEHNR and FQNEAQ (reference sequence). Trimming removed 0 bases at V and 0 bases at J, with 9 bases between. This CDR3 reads CASSLAGVNSNQPQHF. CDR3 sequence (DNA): TGTGCCAGCAGCTTAGCAGGGGTCAATAGCAATCAGCCCCAGCATTTT.

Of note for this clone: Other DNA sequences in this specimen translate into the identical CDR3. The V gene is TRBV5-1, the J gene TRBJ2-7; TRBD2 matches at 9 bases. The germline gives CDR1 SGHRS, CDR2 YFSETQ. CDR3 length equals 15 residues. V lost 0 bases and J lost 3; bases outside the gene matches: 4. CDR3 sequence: CASSLGAGGVYEQYF. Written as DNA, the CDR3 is TGCGCCAGCAGCTTGGGGGCGGGAGGGGTCTACGAGCAGTACTTC.

This CDR3 reads CASSQGARGSYEQYF. DNA for the CDR3: TGTGCCAGCAGCCAGGGGGCCCGGGGCTCCTACGAGCAGTACTTC. The chain combines TRBV9 with TRBJ2-7; 8 bases fit TRBD1. The CDR3 runs to 15 residues. Germline CDR1 SGDLS, CDR2 YYNGEE. Trimming took 4 bases from V and 0 from J; bases not matched to a gene: 6.

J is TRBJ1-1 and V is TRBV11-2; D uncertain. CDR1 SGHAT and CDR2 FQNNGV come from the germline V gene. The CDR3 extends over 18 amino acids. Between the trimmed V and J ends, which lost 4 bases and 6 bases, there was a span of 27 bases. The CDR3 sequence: CASSSSTAVSRGRAEAFF. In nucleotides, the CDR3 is TGTGCCAGCAGCTCCTCGACGGCAGTATCCCGAGGACGCGCTGAAGCTTTCTTT.

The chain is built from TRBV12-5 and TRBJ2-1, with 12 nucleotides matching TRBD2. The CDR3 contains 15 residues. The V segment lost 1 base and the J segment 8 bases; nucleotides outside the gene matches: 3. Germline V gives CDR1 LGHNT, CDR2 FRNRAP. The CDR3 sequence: CASGLASGRAHEQFF. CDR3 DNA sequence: TGTGCTAGTGGTTTGGCTAGCGGGAGGGCCCATGAGCAGTTCTTC.

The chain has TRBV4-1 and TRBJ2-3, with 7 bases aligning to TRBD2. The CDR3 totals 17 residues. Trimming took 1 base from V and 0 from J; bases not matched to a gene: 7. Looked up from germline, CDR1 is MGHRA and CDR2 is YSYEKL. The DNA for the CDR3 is TGCGCCAGCAGCCAAGGACGGCGCGGGGGTAGCACAGATACGCAGTATTTT. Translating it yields CASSQGRRGGSTDTQYF.

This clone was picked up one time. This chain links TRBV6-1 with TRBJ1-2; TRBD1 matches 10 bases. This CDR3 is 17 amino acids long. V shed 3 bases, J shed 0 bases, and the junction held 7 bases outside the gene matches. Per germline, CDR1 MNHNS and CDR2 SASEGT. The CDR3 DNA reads TGTGCCAGCAGTGATCCGGGACAGGGGACCCCTAACTATGGCTACACCTTC. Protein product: CASSDPGQGTPNYGYTF.

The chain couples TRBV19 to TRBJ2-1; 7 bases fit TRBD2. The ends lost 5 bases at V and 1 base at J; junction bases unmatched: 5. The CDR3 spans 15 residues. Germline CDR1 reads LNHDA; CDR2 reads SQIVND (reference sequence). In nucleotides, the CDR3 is TGTGCCAGTAGTTTCAGCGGGAAGTCCTACAATGAGCAGTTCTTC. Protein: CASSFSGKSYNEQFF.

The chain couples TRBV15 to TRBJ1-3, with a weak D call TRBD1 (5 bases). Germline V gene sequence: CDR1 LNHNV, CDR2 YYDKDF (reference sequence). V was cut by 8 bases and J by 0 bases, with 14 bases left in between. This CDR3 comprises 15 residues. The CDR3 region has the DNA TGTGCCACCCGACGAGGGGAAGGCTCTGGAAACACCATATATTTT. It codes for CATRRGEGSGNTIYF.

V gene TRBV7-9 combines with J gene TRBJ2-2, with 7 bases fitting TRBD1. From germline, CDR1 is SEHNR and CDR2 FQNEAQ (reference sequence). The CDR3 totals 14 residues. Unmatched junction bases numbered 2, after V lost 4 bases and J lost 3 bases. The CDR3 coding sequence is TGTGCCAGCAGCTCGGGGACAGACACCGGGGAGCTGTTTTTT. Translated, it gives CASSSGTDTGELFF.